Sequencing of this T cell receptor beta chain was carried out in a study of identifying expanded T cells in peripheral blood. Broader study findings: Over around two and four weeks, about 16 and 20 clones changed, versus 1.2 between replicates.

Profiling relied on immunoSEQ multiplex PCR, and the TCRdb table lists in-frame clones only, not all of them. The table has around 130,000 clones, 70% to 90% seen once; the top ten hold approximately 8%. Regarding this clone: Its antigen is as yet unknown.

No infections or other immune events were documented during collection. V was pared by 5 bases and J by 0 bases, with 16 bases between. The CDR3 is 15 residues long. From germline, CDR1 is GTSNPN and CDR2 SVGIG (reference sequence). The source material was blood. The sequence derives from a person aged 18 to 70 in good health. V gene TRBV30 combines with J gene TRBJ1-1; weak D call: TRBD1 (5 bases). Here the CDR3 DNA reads TGTGCCTGGGAAAAAGGGGCGGGGTTGAACACTGAAGCTTTCTTT. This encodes CAWEKGAGLNTEAFF.